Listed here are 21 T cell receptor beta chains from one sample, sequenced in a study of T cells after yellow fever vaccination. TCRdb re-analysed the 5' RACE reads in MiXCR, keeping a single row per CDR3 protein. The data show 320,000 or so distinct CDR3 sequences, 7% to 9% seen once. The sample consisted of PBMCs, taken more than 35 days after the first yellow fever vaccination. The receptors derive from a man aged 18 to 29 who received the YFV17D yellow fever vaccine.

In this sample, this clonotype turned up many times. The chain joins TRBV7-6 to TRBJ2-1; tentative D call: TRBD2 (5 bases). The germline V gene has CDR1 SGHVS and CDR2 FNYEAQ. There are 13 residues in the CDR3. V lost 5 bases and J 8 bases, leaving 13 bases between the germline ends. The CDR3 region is CASSPRDSDEQFF. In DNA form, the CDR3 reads TGTGCCAGCAGCCCCCGGGATAGCGATGAGCAGTTCTTC.

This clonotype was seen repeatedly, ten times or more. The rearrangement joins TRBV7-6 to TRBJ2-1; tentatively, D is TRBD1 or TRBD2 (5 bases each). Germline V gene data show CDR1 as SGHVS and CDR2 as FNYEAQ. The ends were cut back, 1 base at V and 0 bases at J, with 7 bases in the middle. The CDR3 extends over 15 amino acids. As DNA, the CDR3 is TGTGCCAGCAGCTTAGATGGGGGCTCCTACAATGAGCAGTTCTTC. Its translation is CASSLDGGSYNEQFF. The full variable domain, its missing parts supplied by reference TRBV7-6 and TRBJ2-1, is GAGVSQSPRYKVTKRGQDVALRCDPISGHVSLYWYRQALGQGPEFLTYFNYEAQQDKSGLPNDRFSAERPEGSISTLTIQRTEQRDSAMYRCASSLDGGSYNEQFFGPGTRLTVL.

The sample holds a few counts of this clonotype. CDR3 amino acids: CASTSLRATNEKLFF. For the CDR3, the DNA is TGTGCCAGCACCTCTCTGAGGGCAACTAATGAAAAACTGTTTTTT. The chain joins TRBV3-1 to TRBJ1-4; D gene uncertain. Germline loops: CDR1 LGHDT, CDR2 YNNKEL (reference sequence). The V gene lost 7 bases and the J gene lost 0 bases, with 12 bases spanning the gap. This CDR3 has 15 residues.

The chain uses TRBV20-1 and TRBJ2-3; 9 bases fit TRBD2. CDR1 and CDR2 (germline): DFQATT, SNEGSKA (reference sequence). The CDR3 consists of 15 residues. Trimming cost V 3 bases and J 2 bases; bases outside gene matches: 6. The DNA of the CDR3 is TGCAGTGCTAGTGGCGTAGCGGGGGTCACAGATACGCAGTATTTT. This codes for CSASGVAGVTDTQYF.

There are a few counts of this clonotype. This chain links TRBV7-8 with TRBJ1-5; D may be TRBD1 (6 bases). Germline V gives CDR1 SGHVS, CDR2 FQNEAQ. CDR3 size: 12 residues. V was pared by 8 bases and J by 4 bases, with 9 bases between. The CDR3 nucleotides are TGTGCCAGCCACACAGGGAATCAGCCCCAGCATTTT. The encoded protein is CASHTGNQPQHF.

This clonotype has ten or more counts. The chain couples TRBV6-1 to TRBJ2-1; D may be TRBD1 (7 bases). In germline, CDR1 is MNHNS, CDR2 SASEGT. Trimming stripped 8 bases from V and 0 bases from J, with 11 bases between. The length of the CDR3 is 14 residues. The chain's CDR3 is CASGRDSSYNEQFF. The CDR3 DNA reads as TGTGCCAGCGGGCGGGACAGCTCCTACAATGAGCAGTTCTTC.

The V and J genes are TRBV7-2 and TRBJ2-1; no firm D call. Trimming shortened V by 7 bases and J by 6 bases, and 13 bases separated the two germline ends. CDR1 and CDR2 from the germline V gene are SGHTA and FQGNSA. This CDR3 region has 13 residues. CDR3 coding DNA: TGTGCCAGCAACCCGCCTCCTATCAATGAGCAGTTCTTC. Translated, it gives CASNPPPINEQFF.

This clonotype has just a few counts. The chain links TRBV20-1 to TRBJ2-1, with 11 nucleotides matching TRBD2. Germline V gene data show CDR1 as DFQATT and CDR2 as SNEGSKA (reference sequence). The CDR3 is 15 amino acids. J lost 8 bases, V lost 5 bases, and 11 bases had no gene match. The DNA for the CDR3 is TGCAGTGCTTCCTTCAATAGCGGGGGGGCCTATGAGCAGTTCTTC. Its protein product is CSASFNSGGAYEQFF.

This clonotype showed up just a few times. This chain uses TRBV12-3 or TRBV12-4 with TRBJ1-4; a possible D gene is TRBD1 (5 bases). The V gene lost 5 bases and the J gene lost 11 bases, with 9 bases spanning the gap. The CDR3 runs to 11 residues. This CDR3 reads CASSATVKLFF. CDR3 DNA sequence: TGTGCCAGCAGTGCGACAGTTAAACTGTTTTTT.

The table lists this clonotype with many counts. CDR3 amino acids: CASSYSTGRETQYF. The DNA of the CDR3 is TGTGCCAGCAGTTACTCAACGGGTCGGGAGACCCAGTACTTC. The V call is TRBV6-5, the J call TRBJ2-5; D call uncertain. The V gene's germline CDR1 is MNHEY and CDR2 SVGAGI. There are 14 residues in the CDR3. The ends were cut back, 0 bases at V and 5 bases at J, with 10 bases in the middle.

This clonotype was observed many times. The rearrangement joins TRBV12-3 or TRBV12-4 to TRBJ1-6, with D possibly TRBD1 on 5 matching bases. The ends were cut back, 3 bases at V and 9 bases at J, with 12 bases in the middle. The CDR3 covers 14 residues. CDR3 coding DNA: TGTGCCAGCAGTTTTGGCAGGGAGGGTTCACCCCTCCACTTT. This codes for CASSFGREGSPLHF.

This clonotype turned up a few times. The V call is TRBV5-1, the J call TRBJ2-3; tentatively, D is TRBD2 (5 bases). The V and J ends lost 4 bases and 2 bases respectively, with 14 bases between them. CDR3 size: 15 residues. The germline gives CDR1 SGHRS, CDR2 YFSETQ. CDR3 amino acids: CASSTGLSATDTQYF. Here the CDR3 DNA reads TGCGCCAGCAGCACCGGACTTTCTGCCACAGATACGCAGTATTTT.

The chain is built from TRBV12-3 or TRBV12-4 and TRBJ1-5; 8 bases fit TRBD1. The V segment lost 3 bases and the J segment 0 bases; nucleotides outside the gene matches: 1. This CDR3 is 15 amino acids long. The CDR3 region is CASSFGQGSNQPQHF. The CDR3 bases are TGTGCCAGCAGTTTTGGACAGGGTAGCAATCAGCCCCAGCATTTT.

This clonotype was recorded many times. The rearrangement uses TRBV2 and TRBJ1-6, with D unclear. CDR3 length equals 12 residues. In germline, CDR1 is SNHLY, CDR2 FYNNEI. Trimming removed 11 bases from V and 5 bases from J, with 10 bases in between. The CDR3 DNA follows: TGTGCCGGTCAGACGGATAATTCACCCCTCCACTTT. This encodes CAGQTDNSPLHF. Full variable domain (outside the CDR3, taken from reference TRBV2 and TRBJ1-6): EPEVTQTPSHQVTQMGQEVILRCVPISNHLYFYWYRQILGQKVEFLVSFYNNEISEKSEIFDDQFSVERPDGSNFTLKIRSTKLEDSAMYFCAGQTDNSPLHFGNGTRLTVT.

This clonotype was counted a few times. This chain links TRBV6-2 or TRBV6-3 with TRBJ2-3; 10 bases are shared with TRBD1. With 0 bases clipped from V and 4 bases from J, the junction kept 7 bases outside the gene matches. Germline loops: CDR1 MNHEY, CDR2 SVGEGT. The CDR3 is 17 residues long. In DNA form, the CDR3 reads TGTGCCAGCAGTTACTCGTCCGGGACAGGGGATCCAGATACGCAGTATTTT. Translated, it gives CASSYSSGTGDPDTQYF.

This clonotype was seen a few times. The CDR3 coding sequence is TGTGCCAGCAGCCAGAACCGGGACAGGGTCTATGGCTACACCTTC. It translates to CASSQNRDRVYGYTF. The chain has TRBV14 and TRBJ1-2; 9 bases match TRBD1. The CDR3 is 15 residues long. Looked up from germline, CDR1 is SGHDN and CDR2 is FVKESK. V shed 3 bases and J 4 bases; nucleotides not matched to a gene: 6.

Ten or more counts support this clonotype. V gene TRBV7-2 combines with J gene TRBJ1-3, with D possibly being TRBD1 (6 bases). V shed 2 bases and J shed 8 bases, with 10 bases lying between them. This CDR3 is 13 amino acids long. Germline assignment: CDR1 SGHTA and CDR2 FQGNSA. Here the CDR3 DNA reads TGTGCCAGCAGCTTAAAGGGGGAGGACACCATATATTTT. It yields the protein CASSLKGEDTIYF. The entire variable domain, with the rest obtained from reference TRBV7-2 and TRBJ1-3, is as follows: GAGVSQSPSNKVTEKGKDVELRCDPISGHTALYWYRQSLGQGLEFLIYFQGNSAPDKSGLPSDRFSAERTGGSVSTLTIQRTQQEDSAVYLCASSLKGEDTIYFGEGSWLTVV.

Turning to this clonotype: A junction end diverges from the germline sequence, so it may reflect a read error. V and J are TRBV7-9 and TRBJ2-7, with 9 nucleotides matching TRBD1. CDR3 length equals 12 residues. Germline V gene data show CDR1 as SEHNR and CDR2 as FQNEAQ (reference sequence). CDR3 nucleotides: TGTGCCAGCAGCGCAACAGGGGGCGCACGGGACTTC. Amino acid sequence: CASSATGGARDF.

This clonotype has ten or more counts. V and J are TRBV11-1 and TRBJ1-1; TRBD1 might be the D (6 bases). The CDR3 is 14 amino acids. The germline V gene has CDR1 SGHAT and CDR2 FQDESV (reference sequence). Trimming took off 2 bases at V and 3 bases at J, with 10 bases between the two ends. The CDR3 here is CASSLMSGDTEAFF. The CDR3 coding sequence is TGTGCCAGCAGCTTAATGTCAGGGGACACTGAAGCTTTCTTT.

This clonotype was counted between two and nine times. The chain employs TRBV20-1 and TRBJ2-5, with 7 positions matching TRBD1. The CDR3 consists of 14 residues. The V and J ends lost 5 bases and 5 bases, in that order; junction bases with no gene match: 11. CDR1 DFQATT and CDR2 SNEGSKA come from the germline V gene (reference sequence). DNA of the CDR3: TGCAGTGCTCCCCACATAGGGGGCCGGGAGACCCAGTACTTC. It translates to CSAPHIGGRETQYF.

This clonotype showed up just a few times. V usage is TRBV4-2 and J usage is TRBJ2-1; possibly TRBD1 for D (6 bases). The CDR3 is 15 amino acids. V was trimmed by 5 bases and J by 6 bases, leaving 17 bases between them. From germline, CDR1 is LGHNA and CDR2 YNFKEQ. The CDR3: CASSSSSARGNEQFF. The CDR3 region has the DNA TGTGCCAGCAGCTCAAGCTCGGCCAGGGGCAATGAGCAGTTCTTC.